The entry below describes one T cell receptor (beta chain). The data were taken from a study of T cell responses to AZD1222 COVID-19 vaccine. Libraries were prepared by immunoSEQ multiplex PCR; TCRdb keeps only in-frame clonotypes and omits some of them. Among about 160,000 clones listed, about 88% were seen once. V was shortened by 3 bases and J by 6 bases, with 14 bases between the two germline ends. Germline loops: CDR1 SGHDN, CDR2 FVKESK. The CDR3 sequence is 14 residues long. This chain joins TRBV14 and TRBJ1-2; unclear D gene. Source: peripheral blood, taken on day 0 of AZD1222 vaccination. This sequence originates from an adult in good health. CDR3 sequence reads: CASSQTTQRNGYTF. The CDR3 DNA is TGTGCCAGCAGCCAGACCACCCAGAGAAATGGCTACACCTTC.